The 27 T cell receptor beta chains presented below share a single source sample, sequenced in a study of T-cell reconstitution after alpha-beta-depleted transplantation in children (dated by TCRdb to the mid-2010s). In light of the paper, this sample's treatment or condition label describes: allogeneic hematopoietic cell transplantation with graft depleted of TCRalphabeta T cells and CD19 B cells. The library was produced with PCR. Sequenced on an Illumina HiSeq 2500. Molecular barcoding was employed in the preparation of TCR libraries, with unique molecular identifiers being used to normalize TCRbeta repertoire quantification. TCRdb reprocessing: public reads trimmed at Q25 with fastp, clones called with MiXCR, in-frame beta chains kept. Rows with one shared CDR3 protein collapse into an entry with the most common genes and DNA. This sample is represented by 500,000 to 650,000 distinct CDR3 sequences; approximately 10% of them were singletons. The ten largest make up around 15% of the sample.

Specimen: PBMCs, mostly from graft donor cells, collected 180 days after TCRalphabeta/CD19-depleted stem cell transplant. Every receptor here comes from a female patient aged 2-10 years who had a stem cell transplant for aplastic anemia, so the T cells may come from the graft donor.

The chain uses TRBV20-1 and TRBJ2-1, with 7 bases identical to TRBD2. Looked up from germline, CDR1 is DFQATT and CDR2 is SNEGSKA (reference sequence). Germline trimming cut 6 bases from V and 7 bases from J; bases unmatched to any gene: 12. The CDR3 runs 14 residues. The CDR3 DNA reads TGCAGTGCACAAGCGGCGGGAGTATATAATGAGCAGTTCTTC. This encodes CSAQAAGVYNEQFF.

This clonotype appeared a few times. The rearrangement links TRBV20-1 to TRBJ2-3; D uncertain. Germline CDR1 DFQATT, CDR2 SNEGSKA (reference sequence). V gave up 6 bases and J gave up 2 bases, with 15 bases separating them. The CDR3 length is 14 residues. The CDR3 coding sequence is TGCAGTGCGGCCAGCAGGCGGTACACAGATACGCAGTATTTT. This codes for CSAASRRYTDTQYF.

This chain connects TRBV12-3 or TRBV12-4 to TRBJ2-1; a possible D gene is TRBD2 (6 bases). The V end lost 6 bases, the J end lost 4 bases, and 16 bases lay between the germline ends. CDR3 size: 15 residues. Here the CDR3 DNA reads TGTGCCAGCAGGGCTAGCCGACGGGGGTACAATGAGCAGTTCTTC. Translated, it gives CASRASRRGYNEQFF.

This clonotype appeared many times. J is TRBJ2-1 and V is TRBV25-1, with D perhaps TRBD1 or TRBD2 (6 bases each). CDR3 length equals 14 residues. Germline assignment: CDR1 MGHDK and CDR2 SYGVNS. The V end lost 4 bases, the J end lost 4 bases, and 11 bases lay between the germline ends. In DNA, the CDR3 is TGTGCCAGCAGTGCTACGGGGGCTTACAATGAGCAGTTCTTC. It yields the protein CASSATGAYNEQFF. Drawing the rest from reference TRBV25-1 and TRBJ2-1, the complete variable domain is EADIYQTPRYLVIGTGKKITLECSQTMGHDKMYWYQQDPGMELHLIHYSYGVNSTEKGDLSSESTVSRIRTEHFPLTLESARPSHTSQYLCASSATGAYNEQFFGPGTRLTVL.

The V gene is TRBV7-9, the J gene TRBJ2-7; D unresolved. Trimming removed 8 bases from V and 6 bases from J, with 5 bases in between. Germline V lookup: CDR1 SEHNR, CDR2 FQNEAQ (reference sequence). This CDR3 has 9 amino acids. The CDR3 region is CASGGEQYF. The CDR3 coding sequence is TGTGCCAGCGGTGGCGAGCAGTACTTC.

V and J are TRBV4-3 and TRBJ2-1; 11 bases line up with TRBD2. CDR3 size: 13 residues. CDR1 and CDR2 from the germline V gene are LGHNA and YSLEER. The junction had 9 bases not matched to a gene; V was cut back by 6 bases and J by 14 bases. The CDR3 DNA follows: TGCGCCAGCAGATGGGGTACTAGCGGGAGAAAGTTCTTC. Encoded protein: CASRWGTSGRKFF.

This chain links TRBV4-3 with TRBJ1-4, with D tentatively TRBD1 (6 bases). CDR1 and CDR2 (germline): LGHNA, YSLEER. The CDR3 length is 14 residues. The V end was cut by 0 bases, the J end by 8 bases, with 10 bases between. In DNA form, the CDR3 reads TGCGCCAGCAGCCAAGAGGCAGGGGTGGAAAAACTGTTTTTT. Protein sequence: CASSQEAGVEKLFF.

This clonotype has more than one count but fewer than ten. The DNA for the CDR3 is TGTGCCAGCAGTTTCCGGGACAATTTTTCTAATGAAAAACTGTTTTTT. Protein product: CASSFRDNFSNEKLFF. J is TRBJ1-4 and V is TRBV27, with D tentatively TRBD1 (6 bases). CDR3 length: 16 amino acids. Germline assignment: CDR1 MNHEY and CDR2 SMNVEV (reference sequence). Trimming pared 3 bases from V and 3 bases from J, leaving 14 bases between. Full variable domain (outside the CDR3, taken from reference TRBV27 and TRBJ1-4): EAQVTQNPRYLITVTGKKLTVTCSQNMNHEYMSWYRQDPGLGLRQIYYSMNVEVTDKGDVPEGYKVSRKEKRNFPLILESPSPNQTSLYFCASSFRDNFSNEKLFFGSGTQLSVL.

The gene calls are TRBV7-2 and TRBJ2-1; TRBD2 agrees at 15 bases. Germline values: CDR1 SGHTA, CDR2 FQGNSA. Losses at the gene ends were 3 bases for V and 2 bases for J; bases not matched to a gene: 17. The CDR3 is made up of 22 amino acids. The CDR3 region has the DNA TGTGCCAGCAGCTTCCCGACAGGGGCGCGGACTAGCGGGAGGGGACCCTACAATGAGCAGTTCTTC. It translates to CASSFPTGARTSGRGPYNEQFF. The full variable domain, its missing parts supplied by reference TRBV7-2 and TRBJ2-1, is GAGVSQSPSNKVTEKGKDVELRCDPISGHTALYWYRQSLGQGLEFLIYFQGNSAPDKSGLPSDRFSAERTGGSVSTLTIQRTQQEDSAVYLCASSFPTGARTSGRGPYNEQFFGPGTRLTVL.

This clonotype was observed a handful of times. The chain combines TRBV9 with TRBJ2-3, with TRBD1 identical over 8 bases. The germline CDR1 and CDR2 sequences are SGDLS and YYNGEE. V trimming: 4 bases; J trimming: 4 bases; junction bases outside the gene matches: 5. There are 14 residues in the CDR3. Written as DNA, the CDR3 is TGTGCCAGCAGCACCGACAGGGGAGCAGATACGCAGTATTTT. Translated: CASSTDRGADTQYF.

This clonotype was observed a few times. The V gene is TRBV28, the J gene TRBJ2-5, with TRBD1 matching over 8 bases. V shed 7 bases, J shed 3 bases, and the junction held 4 bases outside the gene matches. The CDR3 is 13 residues long. Germline CDR1 and CDR2: MDHEN and SYDVKM. The CDR3 DNA sequence: TGTGCCAGCAACCCGGGACAGGAAGAGACCCAGTACTTC. Protein product: CASNPGQEETQYF.

This chain connects TRBV6-1 to TRBJ2-1, with D unclear. V lost 6 bases to trimming and J lost 8 bases, with 17 bases between them. Germline-derived CDR1 and CDR2 are MNHNS and SASEGT. This CDR3 has 14 amino acids. CDR3: CASSRTRVSHEQFF. The CDR3 nucleotides are TGTGCCAGCAGCCGAACAAGGGTATCCCATGAGCAGTTCTTC.

This rearrangement joins TRBV12-3 or TRBV12-4 to TRBJ2-6; no firm D call. The CDR3 loop spans 13 amino acids. Trimming took off 7 bases at V and 1 base at J, with 5 bases between the two ends. The CDR3: CASTRSGANVLTF. The CDR3, as DNA: TGTGCCAGCACCCGGTCTGGGGCCAACGTCCTGACTTTC.

This clonotype turned up a few times. This chain joins TRBV6-2 or TRBV6-3 and TRBJ2-1; maybe TRBD2 (6 bases). This CDR3 is built from 14 residues. The ends were cut back, 8 bases at V and 4 bases at J, with 15 bases in the middle. Germline-derived CDR1 and CDR2 are MNHEY and SVGEGT. This CDR3 reads CASGLSGSYNEQFF. DNA of the CDR3: TGTGCCAGCGGACTTAGCGGAAGTTACAATGAGCAGTTCTTC.

This clonotype was counted ten times or more. The chain combines TRBV20-1 with TRBJ2-1, with TRBD2 identical over 12 bases. Germline V gives CDR1 DFQATT, CDR2 SNEGSKA (reference sequence). CDR3 length: 15 residues. V lost 5 bases and J lost 6; bases outside the gene matches: 8. As DNA, the CDR3 is TGCAGTGCTCCCCGGCTAGCGGGAGGGCCCAATGAGCAGTTCTTC. Translated, it gives CSAPRLAGGPNEQFF.

The chain is built from TRBV29-1 and TRBJ1-4; no clear D gene. The CDR3 is made up of 10 amino acids. V lost 5 bases, J lost 5 bases, and 3 bases lay in between. The germline CDR1 and CDR2 sequences are SQVTM and ANQGSEA. The chain's CDR3 is CSVMNEKLFF. In DNA, the CDR3 is TGCAGCGTTATGAATGAAAAACTGTTTTTT.

The rearrangement joins TRBV6-6 to TRBJ1-2, with a tentative D call TRBD1 (6 bases). CDR3 length: 13 amino acids. Germline lookup yields CDR1 MNHNY and CDR2 SVGAGI (reference sequence). Deletions cut 7 bases from V and 5 bases from J, with 14 bases between. The CDR3 bases are TGTGCCAGCATGGCAGGGGCAAATTATGGCTACACCTTC. This codes for CASMAGANYGYTF.

The rearrangement joins TRBV5-1 to TRBJ2-5, with a tentative D call TRBD2 (6 bases). Trimming removed 0 bases from V and 3 bases from J, with 15 bases in between. Germline CDR1 and CDR2: SGHRS and YFSETQ. The CDR3 runs to 16 residues. CDR3 in amino acids: CASSLAETEGKETQYF. The CDR3 nucleotides are TGCGCCAGCAGCTTGGCCGAGACGGAGGGTAAAGAGACCCAGTACTTC.

This clonotype came up many times. The chain uses TRBV27 and TRBJ1-2; TRBD1 is a possible D gene (5 bases). V was shortened by 4 bases and J by 6 bases, with 9 bases between the two germline ends. The CDR3 is 12 residues long. Germline V gene data show CDR1 as MNHEY and CDR2 as SMNVEV (reference sequence). The CDR3 region is CASSSKGNGYTF. CDR3 coding DNA: TGTGCCAGCAGTTCAAAGGGGAATGGCTACACCTTC.

This chain connects TRBV15 to TRBJ2-7; 10 nucleotides match TRBD2. The CDR3 has 18 amino acids. CDR1 is LNHNV and CDR2 is YYDKDF in the germline V gene (reference sequence). V was clipped by 5 bases and J by 3 bases; unmatched bases: 16. In nucleotides, the CDR3 is TGTGCCACCAGCGCGACGATTTGGACTAGCGGAAAGGTCTACGAGCAGTACTTC. This codes for CATSATIWTSGKVYEQYF. The variable domain in full, completed from reference TRBV15 and TRBJ2-7, reads DAMVIQNPRYQVTQFGKPVTLSCSQTLNHNVMYWYQQKSSQAPKLLFHYYDKDFNNEADTPDNFQSRRPNTSFCFLDIRSPGLGDTAMYLCATSATIWTSGKVYEQYFGPGTRLTVT.

The J gene is TRBJ2-3, the V gene TRBV7-6; 8 bases match TRBD1. V was pared by 1 base and J by 4 bases, with 10 bases of the junction left unmatched. Germline V gives CDR1 SGHVS, CDR2 FNYEAQ. The CDR3 has 17 amino acids. CDR3 amino acids: CASSLGVRGPRPDTQYF. The CDR3 region has the DNA TGTGCCAGCAGCTTAGGAGTCAGGGGGCCCAGGCCAGATACGCAGTATTTT.

A few counts support this clonotype. This chain joins TRBV28 and TRBJ2-7; 7 nucleotides match TRBD2. The J segment lost 2 bases and the V segment lost 8 bases, leaving 9 bases of the junction unmatched. The CDR3 totals 14 residues. Germline V gene sequence: CDR1 MDHEN, CDR2 SYDVKM. CDR3 in amino acids: CASLPGGGTYEQYF. The DNA for the CDR3 is TGTGCCAGCCTCCCCGGCGGGGGAACCTACGAGCAGTACTTC.

This clonotype was seen a handful of times. The chain carries TRBV5-1 and TRBJ1-1; D remains unclear. This CDR3 spans 14 amino acids. V dropped 1 base and J dropped 3 bases, with 10 bases sitting between them. Germline CDR1 and CDR2: SGHRS and YFSETQ. The chain's CDR3 is CASSLWAGDTEAFF. DNA of the CDR3: TGCGCCAGCAGCTTGTGGGCGGGTGACACTGAAGCTTTCTTT.

The sample holds many counts of this clonotype. The chain is built from TRBV5-1 and TRBJ2-2, with 9 nucleotides matching TRBD2. The germline V gene has CDR1 SGHRS and CDR2 YFSETQ. The CDR3 consists of 13 residues. The trim removed 9 bases at V and 1 base at J, leaving 1 base unmatched. The CDR3: CATSGKNTGELFF. The CDR3 nucleotides are TGCGCCACTAGCGGGAAGAACACCGGGGAGCTGTTTTTT.

The chain employs TRBV7-9 and TRBJ1-2; perhaps TRBD1 as D (5 bases). Per germline, CDR1 SEHNR and CDR2 FQNEAQ (reference sequence). The V end lost 1 base, the J end lost 4 bases, and 13 bases lay between the germline ends. There are 15 residues in the CDR3. DNA of the CDR3: TGTGCCAGCAGCTTAGGGGGGGTCCCCTCCTATGGCTACACCTTC. Amino acids: CASSLGGVPSYGYTF.

This clonotype has just a few counts. The V and J genes are TRBV28 and TRBJ2-5, with D perhaps matching TRBD1 (7 bases). Trimming pared 5 bases from V and 13 bases from J, leaving 32 bases between. CDR1 is MDHEN and CDR2 is SYDVKM in the germline V gene. This CDR3 is built from 17 residues. DNA for the CDR3: TGTGCCAGCAGTCCACAACCAGATATAGATCGCAGGGGGGTTAGGTACTTC. Amino acids: CASSPQPDIDRRGVRYF.

The chain combines TRBV27 with TRBJ2-7; 7 bases line up with TRBD1. Germline V lookup: CDR1 MNHEY, CDR2 SMNVEV (reference sequence). V shed 6 bases and J 3 bases; nucleotides not matched to a gene: 8. The CDR3 spans 14 residues. Here the CDR3 DNA reads TGTGCCAGCAGCCGGCCGGGACAGAGCTACGAGCAGTACTTC. Its translation is CASSRPGQSYEQYF.